The next 21 T cell receptor beta chains were all read from a single sample in a study of Graves' ophthalmopathy and Graves' hyperthyroidism. RNA transcripts were the template, and TCR beta CDR3 regions were amplified from them. RT-PCR in the first round used HTBI primers; a second-round multiplex PCR followed. TCRdb re-derived calls from the multiplex PCR reads in MiXCR, one entry per CDR3 protein. In the table there are over 650,000 distinct CDR3 sequences, more than 40% of which are singletons. The sequenced sample consisted of peripheral blood. The source is an adult man with Graves' ophthalmopathy.

The rearrangement uses TRBV7-6 and TRBJ2-7; either TRBD1 or TRBD2 may supply D (5 bases each). CDR3 length: 13 residues. Germline V gene lookup returns CDR1 SGHVS and CDR2 FNYEAQ. CDR3 sequence reads: CAHQPGRNYEQYF. CDR3 sequence (DNA): TGTGCGCATCAACCGGGACGGAATTACGAGCAGTACTTC.

This sequence joins TRBV5-1 and TRBJ2-5; TRBD1 agrees at 10 bases. With the DNA end fitting TRBJ2-1 better, the J assignment may be wrong. This CDR3 region has 14 residues. The germline CDR1 and CDR2 sequences are SGHRS and YFSETQ. The chain's CDR3 is CASSSDRGWNEQFF. The CDR3 DNA is TGCGCCAGCAGCTCGGACAGGGGGTGGAATGAGCAGTTCTTC.

V usage is TRBV2 and J usage is TRBJ1-1, with TRBD1 identical over 8 bases. Germline trimming cut 2 bases from V and 1 base from J; bases unmatched to any gene: 3. CDR3 length: 15 residues. CDR1 is SNHLY, CDR2 FYNNEI, per germline. The CDR3 reads CASSELGTGNTEAFF. CDR3 sequence (DNA): TGTGCCAGCAGTGAACTTGGGACAGGGAACACTGAAGCTTTCTTT. The full variable domain, with the rest looked up from reference TRBV2 and TRBJ1-1, is EPEVTQTPSHQVTQMGQEVILRCVPISNHLYFYWYRQILGQKVEFLVSFYNNEISEKSEIFDDQFSVERPDGSNFTLKIRSTKLEDSAMYFCASSELGTGNTEAFFGQGTRLTVV.

This clonotype was seen repeatedly, ten times or more. V and J are TRBV6-5 and TRBJ2-5, with 12 bases that match TRBD2. Germline trimming cut 8 bases from V and 10 bases from J; bases unmatched to any gene: 5. This CDR3 comprises 12 residues. CDR1 and CDR2 from the germline V gene are MNHEY and SVGAGI. The CDR3 reads CASGLAGTRQYF. The CDR3, as DNA: TGTGCCAGCGGACTAGCGGGAACGCGCCAGTACTTC.

This chain uses TRBV7-9 with TRBJ2-7; no clear D gene. Trimming left V 6 bases short and J 0 bases short, with 12 bases between. The CDR3 runs to 14 residues. The germline V gene has CDR1 SEHNR and CDR2 FQNEAQ (reference sequence). In DNA form, the CDR3 reads TGTGCCAGCAGACCCGCAGACAACTCCTACGAGCAGTACTTC. Its translation: CASRPADNSYEQYF. The full variable domain, completed using reference TRBV7-9 and TRBJ2-7, is DTGVSQNPRHKITKRGQNVTFRCDPISEHNRLYWYRQTLGQGPEFLTYFQNEAQLEKSRLLSDRFSAERPKGSFSTLEIQRTEQGDSAMYLCASRPADNSYEQYFGPGTRLTVT.

This clonotype has only one observation. The gene calls are TRBV4-1 and TRBJ2-2; tentative D call: TRBD1 (5 bases). CDR1 is MGHRA, CDR2 YSYEKL, per germline. The V end lost 0 bases, the J end lost 5 bases, and 16 bases lay between the germline ends. This CDR3 is built from 17 residues. Here the CDR3 DNA reads TGCGCCAGCAGCCAAGATACCGCCAGGGCGACGACCGGGGAGCTGTTTTTT. It codes for CASSQDTARATTGELFF.

This clonotype was counted at least ten times. This chain connects TRBV7-8 to TRBJ1-5; TRBD1 agrees at 7 bases. The CDR3 is 17 residues long. Germline loops: CDR1 SGHVS, CDR2 FQNEAQ. V trimming: 5 bases; J trimming: 4 bases; junction bases outside the gene matches: 14. Here the CDR3 reads CASSASDRAVWNQPQHF. The CDR3 DNA is TGTGCCAGCAGCGCCTCAGACAGGGCCGTTTGGAATCAGCCCCAGCATTTT.

V gene TRBV7-2 combines with J gene TRBJ2-7, with D perhaps TRBD1 (6 bases). Germline V lookup: CDR1 SGHTA, CDR2 FQGNSA. Trimming stripped 5 bases from V and 0 bases from J, with 17 bases between. The CDR3 has 16 residues. CDR3 loop: CASSPWQGSRSYEQYF. The CDR3 DNA is TGTGCCAGCAGCCCCTGGCAGGGGTCACGCTCCTACGAGCAGTACTTC.

A remark on this clonotype: The junction departs from germline at one end; a sequencing error may be responsible. J is TRBJ1-6 and V is TRBV2, with 8 bases fitting TRBD1. The CDR3 contains 18 residues. Germline loops: CDR1 SNHLY, CDR2 FYNNEI. For the CDR3, the DNA is TGTGGCAGCAGTGAAGCAAGGCAGGGGGCAACCTATAATTCACCCCTCCACTTT. It is translated as CGSSEARQGATYNSPLHF.

The V call is TRBV25-1, the J call TRBJ2-5; a possible D gene is TRBD1 (6 bases). Germline V CDR1 and CDR2: MGHDK, SYGVNS. This CDR3 contains 12 residues. The ends were cut back, 8 bases at V and 4 bases at J, with 11 bases in the middle. CDR3 in DNA: TGTGCCAGCCGACGCAGGGGAGAGACCCAGTACTTC. Protein sequence: CASRRRGETQYF.

As for this clonotype: This may arise from a read error, as a much more abundant clone is one base away. The chain is built from TRBV20-1 and TRBJ1-4; TRBD1 aligns across 8 bases. The CDR3 runs to 14 residues. In germline, CDR1 is DFQATT, CDR2 SNEGSKA (reference sequence). CDR3 DNA: TGCAGTGCTAGGCTGACAGGGGAGGCTGAAAAACTGCTTTTT. Translating it yields CSARLTGEAEKLLF.

The chain is built from TRBV12-3 or TRBV12-4 and TRBJ1-2; 10 nucleotides agree with TRBD1. The CDR3 consists of 15 residues. The junction had 6 bases not matched to a gene; V was cut back by 5 bases and J by 3 bases. Here the CDR3 DNA reads TGTGCCAGCAGTCCAAAGGGACAGGGGTACTATGGCTACACCTTC. It specifies CASSPKGQGYYGYTF.

A note on this clonotype: Compared with germline, one end of the junction differs, possibly owing to a read error. The chain has TRBV19 and TRBJ2-2, with TRBD2 as a possible D gene (6 bases). The CDR3 covers 11 residues. Germline V CDR1 and CDR2: LNHDA, SQIVND (reference sequence). This CDR3 reads CASSNSGGLFF. CDR3 coding DNA: TGTGCCAGTAGTAACTCCGGGGGGCTGTTTTTT.

This clonotype occurred many times. Written as DNA, the CDR3 is TGCAGCGTTGATGGGGCCGGGGAGCTGTTTTTT. Its protein is CSVDGAGELFF. The V call is TRBV29-1, the J call TRBJ2-2; D is undetermined. The V end lost 3 bases, the J end lost 6 bases, and 5 bases lay between the germline ends. The CDR3 is made up of 11 amino acids. Per the germline V gene, CDR1 is SQVTM and CDR2 is ANQGSEA.

A note on this clonotype: A much larger clone lies one base from this, so it may be a read error. The rearrangement uses TRBV13 and TRBJ2-7, with D uncertain. The CDR3 has 14 amino acids. Germline V gene sequence: CDR1 PRHDT, CDR2 FYEKMQ (reference sequence). The V end was cut by 0 bases, the J end by 2 bases, with 8 bases between. The CDR3 sequence: CASSLGSEPYEQYF. CDR3 nucleotides: TGTGCCAGCAGCTTAGGGTCGGAACCCTACGAGCAGTACTTC.

The chain employs TRBV2 and TRBJ2-5; 10 nucleotides match TRBD2. The CDR3 sequence is 16 residues long. The V segment lost 6 bases and the J segment 5 bases; nucleotides outside the gene matches: 12. Germline V gene sequence: CDR1 SNHLY, CDR2 FYNNEI. The CDR3 loop reads CASSESSGSTYETQYF. CDR3 coding DNA: TGTGCCAGCAGCGAATCTAGCGGGAGTACCTACGAGACCCAGTACTTC.

The rearrangement uses TRBV19 and TRBJ1-5; 8 bases agree with TRBD1. With 7 bases clipped from V and 6 bases from J, the junction kept 17 bases outside the gene matches. Germline V CDR1 and CDR2: LNHDA, SQIVND (reference sequence). The CDR3 loop spans 17 amino acids. The CDR3 DNA is TGTGCCAGTAAAAAAGGTCGGACAGGGTCGGGCTCTCAGCCCCAGCATTTT. It translates to CASKKGRTGSGSQPQHF.

This clonotype was found many times. V gene TRBV5-1 combines with J gene TRBJ1-4; the D is unclear. The CDR3 length is 14 residues. With 3 bases removed from V and 2 bases from J, the gap between germline ends came to 8 bases. The germline V gene has CDR1 SGHRS and CDR2 YFSETQ. The CDR3: CASSSGLTNEKLFF. The CDR3 DNA is TGCGCCAGCAGCTCCGGACTGACTAATGAAAAACTGTTTTTT. The full variable domain, completed using reference TRBV5-1 and TRBJ1-4, is KAGVTQTPRYLIKTRGQQVTLSCSPISGHRSVSWYQQTPGQGLQFLFEYFSETQRNKGNFPGRFSGRQFSNSRSEMNVSTLELGDSALYLCASSSGLTNEKLFFGSGTQLSVL.

This clonotype was picked up many times. The chain carries TRBV2 and TRBJ1-1, with D perhaps TRBD1 (6 bases). The length of the CDR3 is 16 residues. Germline loops: CDR1 SNHLY, CDR2 FYNNEI. V lost 4 bases, J lost 5 bases, and 20 bases lay in between. CDR3 protein: CASSGLGGHPGTEAFF. CDR3 DNA sequence: TGTGCCAGCAGTGGCCTGGGGGGACACCCGGGGACTGAAGCTTTCTTT.

V and J are TRBV20-1 and TRBJ1-1; 7 bases map to TRBD1. CDR1 and CDR2 from the germline V gene are DFQATT and SNEGSKA (reference sequence). The CDR3 has 16 residues. V trimming: 0 bases; J trimming: 4 bases; junction bases outside the gene matches: 11. The CDR3 spells CSARDRDRGDGTEAFF. The CDR3 nucleotides read TGCAGTGCTAGAGATCGGGACAGAGGAGACGGCACTGAAGCTTTCTTT.

A few counts support this clonotype. This chain uses TRBV5-1 with TRBJ2-5; 9 bases fit TRBD2. This CDR3 has 16 residues. In germline, CDR1 is SGHRS, CDR2 YFSETQ. V shed 0 bases, J shed 2 bases, and the junction held 5 bases outside the gene matches. Here the CDR3 DNA reads TGCGCCAGCAGCTTGGTGCCAGCGGGGGGTCAAGAGACCCAGTACTTC. Encoded protein: CASSLVPAGGQETQYF.